The present T cell receptor beta chain was sequenced within a study of blood T cell repertoires in COVID-19. Study background: Sites in the United States, Italy and Spain provided acute and convalescent COVID-19 samples. T cells, B-cell-depleted T cells, or PBMCs supplied cDNA or gDNA.

This clone was recorded only once. CDR1 and CDR2 (germline): SGHVS, FQNEAQ. With V trimmed by 4 bases and J by 1 base, 11 bases remained unmatched. The CDR3 length is 17 residues. Clones were read by immunoSEQ multiplex PCR, and TCRdb kept only the in-frame ones, dropping some. The repertoire holds some 86,000 clones, with 70% to 90% as singletons. The chain links TRBV7-8 to TRBJ2-3; 7 bases are a match to TRBD2. The sample consisted of peripheral blood. The receptor was isolated from a woman in her 70s with acute or convalescent COVID-19. The CDR3: CASSSGLPSSGTDTQYF. The CDR3 nucleotides read TGTGCCAGCAGCTCGGGACTACCGAGTTCCGGCACAGATACGCAGTATTTT.